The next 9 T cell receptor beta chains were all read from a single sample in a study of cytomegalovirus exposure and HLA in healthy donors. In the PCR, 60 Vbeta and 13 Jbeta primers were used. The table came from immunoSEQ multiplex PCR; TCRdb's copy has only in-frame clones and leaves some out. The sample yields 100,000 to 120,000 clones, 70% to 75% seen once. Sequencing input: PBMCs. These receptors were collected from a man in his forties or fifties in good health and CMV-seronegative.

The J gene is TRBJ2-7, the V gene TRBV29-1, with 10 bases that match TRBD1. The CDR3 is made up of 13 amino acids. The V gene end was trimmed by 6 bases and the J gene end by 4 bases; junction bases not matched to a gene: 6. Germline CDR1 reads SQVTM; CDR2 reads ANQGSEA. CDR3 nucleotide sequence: TGCAGCGTCGAGGGGACAGGGGTTTACGAGCAGTACTTC. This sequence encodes CSVEGTGVYEQYF.

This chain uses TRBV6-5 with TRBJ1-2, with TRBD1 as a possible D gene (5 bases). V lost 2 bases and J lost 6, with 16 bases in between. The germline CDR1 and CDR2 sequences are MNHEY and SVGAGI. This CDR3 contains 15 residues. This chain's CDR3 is CASSYLWAGHNGYTF. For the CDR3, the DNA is TGTGCCAGCAGTTACCTTTGGGCAGGGCATAATGGCTACACCTTC.

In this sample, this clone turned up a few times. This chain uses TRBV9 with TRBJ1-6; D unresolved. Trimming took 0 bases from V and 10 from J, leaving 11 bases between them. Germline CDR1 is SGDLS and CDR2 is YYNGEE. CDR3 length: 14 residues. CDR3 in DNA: TGTGCCAGCAGCGTAGCTCCAACAACGTCACCCCTCCACTTT. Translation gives CASSVAPTTSPLHF.

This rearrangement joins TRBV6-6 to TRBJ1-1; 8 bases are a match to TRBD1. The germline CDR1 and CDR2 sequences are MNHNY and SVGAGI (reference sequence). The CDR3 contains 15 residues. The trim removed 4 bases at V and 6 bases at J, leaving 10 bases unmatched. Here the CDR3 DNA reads TGTGCCAGCAGTTCAGCGATGACAGGGGCCCCTGAAGCTTTCTTT. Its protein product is CASSSAMTGAPEAFF.

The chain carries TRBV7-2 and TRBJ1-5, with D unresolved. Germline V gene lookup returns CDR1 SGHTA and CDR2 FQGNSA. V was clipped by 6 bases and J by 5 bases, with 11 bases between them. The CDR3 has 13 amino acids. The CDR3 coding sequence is TGTGCCAGCAGTTACACGCAAGATCAGCCCCAGCATTTT. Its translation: CASSYTQDQPQHF.

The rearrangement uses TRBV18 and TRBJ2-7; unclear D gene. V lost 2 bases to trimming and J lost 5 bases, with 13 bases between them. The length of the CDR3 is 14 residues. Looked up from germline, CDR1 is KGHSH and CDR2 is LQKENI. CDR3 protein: CASSPSTGPDEQYF. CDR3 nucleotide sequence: TGTGCCAGCTCACCATCTACCGGTCCGGACGAGCAGTACTTC.

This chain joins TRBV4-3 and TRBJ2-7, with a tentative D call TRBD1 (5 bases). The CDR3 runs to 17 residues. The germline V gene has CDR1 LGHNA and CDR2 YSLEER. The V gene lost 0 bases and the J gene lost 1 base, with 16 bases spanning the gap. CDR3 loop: CASSQESRWQGSYEQYF. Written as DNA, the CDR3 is TGCGCCAGCAGCCAAGAAAGTCGGTGGCAGGGATCCTACGAGCAGTACTTC.

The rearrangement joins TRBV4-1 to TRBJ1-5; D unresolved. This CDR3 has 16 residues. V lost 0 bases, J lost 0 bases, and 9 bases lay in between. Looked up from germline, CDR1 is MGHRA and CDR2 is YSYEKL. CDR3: CASSQDPGNSNQPQHF. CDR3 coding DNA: TGCGCCAGCAGCCAAGATCCAGGAAATAGCAATCAGCCCCAGCATTTT.

The CDR3 DNA reads as TGTGCCAGCAGCCGCGGACAGGGCGAGAGCAATGAGCAGTTCTTC. Its protein product is CASSRGQGESNEQFF. This rearrangement joins TRBV16 to TRBJ2-1; 8 bases line up with TRBD1. Germline V gene lookup returns CDR1 KGHSY and CDR2 FQNENV. V shed 4 bases and J 6 bases; nucleotides not matched to a gene: 8. The CDR3 has 15 residues.